The 28 T cell receptor beta chains in this list originate from one sample, sequenced in a study of radiation and T cells in renal cell carcinoma. Profiled with immunoSEQ multiplex PCR; TCRdb holds only in-frame clones, not every one. This table holds approximately 120,000 clones, approximately 82% found once. Indicated time point: baseline pretreatment blood. Noted treatment: 15 Gy SBRT to primary tumor, nephrectomy 4 weeks later. This specimen was blood, taken from a patient whose treatment included radiotherapy and nephrectomy. The receptors stem from a woman aged 55 to 70 with renal cell carcinoma.

The chain recombines TRBV5-4 with TRBJ1-1, with 7 bases lining up with TRBD1. Germline CDR1 reads SGHNT; CDR2 reads YYREEE (reference sequence). The CDR3 totals 14 residues. V trimming: 4 bases; J trimming: 5 bases; junction bases outside the gene matches: 8. The DNA for the CDR3 is TGTGCCAGCAGCGGGGACAGTGGGGGAACTGAAGCTTTCTTT. It encodes CASSGDSGGTEAFF.

J is TRBJ1-4 and V is TRBV7-9; D ambiguous. The germline V and J ends were trimmed by 3 bases and 5 bases, with 13 bases remaining between them. The germline gives CDR1 SEHNR, CDR2 FQNEAQ (reference sequence). CDR3 length: 15 residues. The CDR3 nucleotides are TGTGCCAGCAGCTTTAGCCCGAGGCCGAATGAAAAACTGTTTTTT. The encoded protein is CASSFSPRPNEKLFF.

This chain uses TRBV6-5 with TRBJ2-7; no firm D call. Germline values: CDR1 MNHEY, CDR2 SVGAGI. V lost 8 bases and J 2 bases, leaving 13 bases between the germline ends. The CDR3 is 13 residues long. The CDR3 sequence: CASSEPATYEQYF. CDR3 bases: TGTGCCAGCTCCGAGCCGGCCACCTACGAGCAGTACTTC.

This clone has a handful of counts. V gene TRBV29-1 combines with J gene TRBJ2-3, with D possibly TRBD2 on 6 matching bases. The CDR3 extends over 17 amino acids. The V and J ends lost 8 bases and 3 bases respectively, with 27 bases between them. Per the germline V gene, CDR1 is SQVTM and CDR2 is ANQGSEA. The CDR3 sequence is CSTGSPGLQTGTDTQYF. CDR3 nucleotides: TGCAGCACCGGAAGTCCGGGACTCCAGACGGGAACAGATACGCAGTATTTT.

The chain has TRBV2 and TRBJ1-4; the D gene is possibly TRBD1 (5 bases). The CDR3 runs to 14 residues. V was clipped by 5 bases and J by 4 bases, with 11 bases between them. Germline lookup yields CDR1 SNHLY and CDR2 FYNNEI. Here the CDR3 reads CASSSQGSNEKLFF. For the CDR3, the DNA is TGTGCCAGCAGTTCCCAGGGTAGTAATGAAAAACTGTTTTTT.

Concerning this clone: This sample also contains other DNA sequences that code for the same CDR3. V is TRBV12-5 and J is TRBJ1-1, with D maybe TRBD1 (5 bases). The CDR3 extends over 12 amino acids. Germline values: CDR1 LGHNT, CDR2 FRNRAP. V was cut by 5 bases and J by 3 bases, with 7 bases left in between. The CDR3, as DNA: TGTGCTAGTGGTCGGGGGGACACTGAAGCTTTCTTT. This translates into CASGRGDTEAFF.

J is TRBJ2-1 and V is TRBV4-2, with 8 bases identical to TRBD2. Looked up from germline, CDR1 is LGHNA and CDR2 is YNFKEQ. The CDR3 covers 17 residues. J gave up 2 bases and V 0 bases, and 6 bases lay outside the gene matches. CDR3 sequence reads: CASSQDRYGGAYNEQFF. As DNA, the CDR3 is TGTGCCAGCAGCCAAGATCGATACGGGGGGGCCTACAATGAGCAGTTCTTC.

V usage is TRBV4-1 and J usage is TRBJ2-3; TRBD2 agrees at 9 bases. The J segment lost 6 bases and the V segment lost 5 bases, leaving 9 bases of the junction unmatched. CDR1 MGHRA and CDR2 YSYEKL come from the germline V gene. The CDR3 runs to 15 residues. This CDR3 reads CASSYSGGTKDTQYF. Written as DNA, the CDR3 is TGCGCCAGCAGCTACAGCGGGGGGACGAAGGATACGCAGTATTTT.

V and J are TRBV6-1 and TRBJ2-3; D not resolved. In germline, CDR1 is MNHNS, CDR2 SASEGT. The CDR3 is made up of 13 amino acids. V was shortened by 1 base and J by 3 bases, with 5 bases between the two germline ends. The CDR3 region has the DNA TGTGCCAGCAGTGAAGTGCCGACAGATACGCAGTATTTT. Residues: CASSEVPTDTQYF.

The chain uses TRBV5-1 and TRBJ1-2; TRBD1 might be the D (6 bases). Trimming pared 0 bases from V and 8 bases from J, leaving 17 bases between. Germline lookup yields CDR1 SGHRS and CDR2 YFSETQ. The CDR3 covers 15 residues. Here the CDR3 reads CASSLGSNRVEGYTF. Here the CDR3 DNA reads TGCGCCAGCAGCTTGGGCTCGAACAGGGTTGAGGGCTACACCTTC.

This sequence joins TRBV19 and TRBJ1-3, with D hard to call. Germline values: CDR1 LNHDA, CDR2 SQIVND (reference sequence). V dropped 6 bases and J dropped 0 bases, with 3 bases sitting between them. This CDR3 is built from 12 residues. CDR3 nucleotide sequence: TGTGCCAGTAGCCGCTCTGGAAACACCATATATTTT. It is translated as CASSRSGNTIYF.

This clone has a handful of counts. The chain uses TRBV28 and TRBJ1-1, with D unresolved. Germline values: CDR1 MDHEN, CDR2 SYDVKM. V lost 3 bases to trimming and J lost 0 bases, with 5 bases between them. The CDR3 consists of 13 residues. This CDR3 reads CASSFRLNTEAFF. In nucleotides, the CDR3 is TGTGCCAGCAGTTTTAGGCTGAACACTGAAGCTTTCTTT.

The chain combines TRBV15 with TRBJ2-3, with 7 bases that match TRBD1. This CDR3 has 14 amino acids. The trim removed 5 bases at V and 3 bases at J, leaving 5 bases unmatched. The germline gives CDR1 LNHNV, CDR2 YYDKDF (reference sequence). For the CDR3, the DNA is TGTGCCACCAGCTCCCGACAGGGAACAGATACGCAGTATTTT. Its protein product is CATSSRQGTDTQYF.

J is TRBJ2-3 and V is TRBV5-1; 10 bases line up with TRBD1. The CDR3 extends over 15 amino acids. V was pared by 4 bases and J by 3 bases, with 5 bases of the junction left unmatched. Looked up from germline, CDR1 is SGHRS and CDR2 is YFSETQ. CDR3 nucleotides: TGCGCCAGCAGCAGGGACAGGGGCCGGACAGATACGCAGTATTTT. This sequence encodes CASSRDRGRTDTQYF.

The chain links TRBV4-1 to TRBJ1-2; D uncertain. Germline values: CDR1 MGHRA, CDR2 YSYEKL. Trimming removed 1 base from V and 8 bases from J, with 11 bases in between. The CDR3 covers 13 residues. The CDR3 nucleotides read TGCGCCAGCAGCCAAGTCGGGGTATTCGGCTACACCTTC. It is translated as CASSQVGVFGYTF.

This chain links TRBV27 with TRBJ1-2, with 7 positions matching TRBD1. The CDR3 extends over 13 amino acids. Germline V gene lookup returns CDR1 MNHEY and CDR2 SMNVEV (reference sequence). The J segment lost 9 bases and the V segment lost 4 bases, leaving 8 bases of the junction unmatched. Here the CDR3 DNA reads TGTGCCAGCAGTTCAGGGGGTAGCCACCGCTACACCTTC. This sequence encodes CASSSGGSHRYTF.

The chain joins TRBV28 to TRBJ2-7; 11 bases map to TRBD2. CDR3 size: 17 residues. V was clipped by 2 bases and J by 9 bases; unmatched bases: 15. The germline CDR1 and CDR2 sequences are MDHEN and SYDVKM. The CDR3 nucleotides are TGTGCCAGCAGTTTACCCGGTTTCGGCGTAGCGGGAGGGAGGCAGTACTTC. Its translation is CASSLPGFGVAGGRQYF.

The chain carries TRBV9 and TRBJ1-6; D is undetermined. This CDR3 contains 14 residues. From germline, CDR1 is SGDLS and CDR2 YYNGEE. V was clipped by 3 bases and J by 7 bases, with 11 bases between them. The CDR3 DNA reads TGTGCCAGCAGCGACCTAAGTGGGAATTCACCCCTCCACTTT. Its protein is CASSDLSGNSPLHF.

The V and J genes are TRBV5-1 and TRBJ1-1, with 7 bases identical to TRBD1. The V and J ends lost 3 bases and 6 bases, in that order; junction bases with no gene match: 17. Per germline, CDR1 SGHRS and CDR2 YFSETQ. The CDR3 runs to 17 residues. The CDR3 region has the DNA TGCGCCAGCAGCTCGAAGAATACAGGGGTAAGTGGGGCTGAAGCTTTCTTT. Protein product: CASSSKNTGVSGAEAFF.

This clone was observed once. The chain joins TRBV29-1 to TRBJ1-2; D gene ambiguous. The CDR3 has 14 amino acids. V lost 7 bases, J lost 4 bases, and 19 bases lay in between. The germline gives CDR1 SQVTM, CDR2 ANQGSEA. The CDR3 loop reads CSASSPSEGYGYTF. The CDR3 DNA sequence: TGCAGCGCCAGCAGCCCCTCGGAGGGCTATGGCTACACCTTC.

This chain joins TRBV6-5 and TRBJ2-1; 8 positions agree with TRBD2. The CDR3 is 14 amino acids. J lost 1 base, V lost 5 bases, and 1 base had no gene match. Germline CDR1 is MNHEY and CDR2 is SVGAGI. This CDR3 reads CASSERGSYNEQFF. The CDR3 DNA is TGTGCCAGCAGTGAGCGGGGGTCCTACAATGAGCAGTTCTTC.

The chain joins TRBV19 to TRBJ2-7; 9 nucleotides line up with TRBD2. The V segment lost 0 bases and the J segment 5 bases; nucleotides outside the gene matches: 11. CDR1 LNHDA and CDR2 SQIVND come from the germline V gene (reference sequence). This CDR3 has 17 residues. CDR3 nucleotides: TGTGCCAGTAGTATAGATCATGGTAGCGGGAGTGTTAACGAGCAGTACTTC. Translated, it gives CASSIDHGSGSVNEQYF.

The DNA for the CDR3 is TGTGCCTGGAGCCCTGAGGGGATTAGAGGGTATGGCTACACCTTC. Its protein product is CAWSPEGIRGYGYTF. The chain recombines TRBV30 with TRBJ1-2; maybe TRBD1 (5 bases). Germline-derived CDR1 and CDR2 are GTSNPN and SVGIG (reference sequence). V was clipped by 3 bases and J by 5 bases, with 19 bases between them. This CDR3 is 15 amino acids long.

The chain uses TRBV19 and TRBJ2-4; D may be TRBD1 or TRBD2 (5 bases each). Germline assignment: CDR1 LNHDA and CDR2 SQIVND (reference sequence). Trimming stripped 3 bases from V and 4 bases from J, with 10 bases between. The CDR3 length is 14 residues. CDR3 sequence: CASSIRDGKNIQYF. The CDR3 bases are TGTGCCAGTAGTATCCGGGACGGTAAAAACATTCAGTACTTC. The whole variable domain, filled in from reference TRBV19 and TRBJ2-4, reads DGGITQSPKYLFRKEGQNVTLSCEQNLNHDAMYWYRQDPGQGLRLIYYSQIVNDFQKGDIAEGYSVSREKKESFPLTVTSAQKNPTAFYLCASSIRDGKNIQYFGAGTRLSVL.

The chain carries TRBV11-2 and TRBJ1-2; possible D gene TRBD1, 5 bases. There are 15 residues in the CDR3. Deletions cut 5 bases from V and 8 bases from J, with 21 bases between. Germline CDR1 and CDR2: SGHAT and FQNNGV. The CDR3 DNA follows: TGTGCCAGCAGCCAGGGCCCTTCTCGAGAGGTGGGCTACACCTTC. As protein: CASSQGPSREVGYTF.

V gene TRBV5-4 combines with J gene TRBJ2-2; 10 bases map to TRBD1. CDR3 length equals 16 residues. Germline CDR1 and CDR2: SGHNT and YYREEE (reference sequence). Germline trimming cut 5 bases from V and 4 bases from J; bases unmatched to any gene: 8. Written as DNA, the CDR3 is TGTGCCAGCAGTACCGGGGACAGGGGTCCCACCGGGGAGCTGTTTTTT. It codes for CASSTGDRGPTGELFF.

This clone was seen a handful of times. This chain links TRBV27 with TRBJ1-2; 10 nucleotides match TRBD1. The germline V gene encodes CDR1 MNHEY and CDR2 SMNVEV (reference sequence). V trimming: 6 bases; J trimming: 8 bases; junction bases outside the gene matches: 15. This CDR3 contains 16 residues. For the CDR3, the DNA is TGTGCCAGCAGCTATAAGGACAGGGGGTTCCTCGACGGCTACACCTTC. This translates into CASSYKDRGFLDGYTF.

This clone was picked up a small number of times. The chain uses TRBV27 and TRBJ1-1, with D unresolved. V was pared by 7 bases and J by 7 bases, with 19 bases between. The CDR3 length is 14 residues. Germline CDR1 is MNHEY and CDR2 is SMNVEV (reference sequence). The CDR3 sequence: CASNWAGSGSEAFF. CDR3 DNA sequence: TGTGCCAGCAATTGGGCTGGGTCGGGTAGTGAAGCTTTCTTT.